The sequence of this T cell receptor beta chain was determined in a study of T-cell memory formation after mild COVID-19. Whole-study results and caveats: Contracting CD8+ clones were enriched in EMRA, CD4+ mainly in CM and EM. The finding that pre-infection memory included some responding clones suggested that cross-reactive memory joined.

This clonotype was observed a handful of times. Its antigen is still unknown. TCRdb ran MiXCR on the 5' RACE reads and lists one entry per CDR3 protein. Found here are around 340,000 distinct CDR3 sequences, roughly an eighth of them singletons; the top ten hold approximately 22%. The origin of this receptor is a man aged 18-30 years who had mild COVID-19 (a few samples of this study predate the infection). Cell type and time point are not known. The sequencing sample was made of PBMCs or a T cell subset sorted from them (not recorded which).

CDR3 amino acids: CSASRAGGPPAGTQYF. In DNA, the CDR3 is TGCAGTGCTAGTAGAGCGGGGGGCCCCCCCGCGGGAACGCAGTATTTT. The chain recombines TRBV20-1 with TRBJ2-3; the match to TRBD2 covers 9 bases. Looked up from germline, CDR1 is DFQATT and CDR2 is SNEGSKA (reference sequence). This CDR3 is 16 amino acids long. The trim removed 3 bases at V and 9 bases at J, leaving 16 bases unmatched.